Following are 18 T cell receptor beta chains from one sample sequenced in a study of T cell clonality in common variable immunodeficiency. Assay: immunoSEQ multiplex PCR; the TCRdb copy retains only in-frame clones and omits some. The table lists approximately 40,000 clones, with no singletons. Sequencing was carried out using peripheral blood mononuclear cells. The receptor source for this set is a person between 18 and 70 years old in good health.

This clone was counted many times. The read terminates 3 residues ahead of where the CDR3 ends, so the germline J gene completes it. The genes are TRBV5-1 and TRBJ1-1; 7 nucleotides agree with TRBD1. The CDR3 has 17 amino acids. CDR1 and CDR2 from the germline V gene are SGHRS and YFSETQ. V shed 4 bases, J shed 3 bases, and the junction held 15 bases outside the gene matches. CDR3 DNA (partial): TGCGCCAGCAGCCAACCTGACAGGGAGTTTATCGACACTGAA. It is translated as CASSQPDREFIDTE. The entire CDR3 protein is CASSQPDREFIDTEAFF.

This clone was seen at least ten times. The read terminates 3 residues before the CDR3 end, so the remaining end is supplied by the germline J gene. The J gene is TRBJ2-3, the V gene TRBV5-1; 11 bases align to TRBD2. Unmatched junction bases numbered 15, after V lost 7 bases and J lost 2 bases. The germline V gene encodes CDR1 SGHRS and CDR2 YFSETQ. There are 18 residues in the CDR3. The sequenced part of the CDR3 DNA is TGCGCCAGCCGTTTGAGTAAAGTTAGCGGGAGGGACACAGATACG. It codes for CASRLSKVSGRDTDT. The complete CDR3 protein is CASRLSKVSGRDTDTQYF.

This clone was counted at least ten times. Coverage ceases 3 residues before the CDR3 finishes, and the germline J gene fills in the end. The V and J genes are TRBV29-1 and TRBJ2-5, with 9 bases that match TRBD1. This CDR3 comprises 18 residues. Germline V gene data show CDR1 as SQVTM and CDR2 as ANQGSEA. Trimming cost V 5 bases and J 2 bases; bases outside gene matches: 18. The part of the CDR3 DNA that was read is TGCAGCGTTCGCGGACATCGACAGGGGGGTTTGGGACAAGAGACC. It yields the protein CSVRGHRQGGLGQET. From start to end, the CDR3 is CSVRGHRQGGLGQETQYF.

This clone was counted ten times or more. The read finishes 3 residues shy of the CDR3 end, and the germline J gene is used to complete it. The V gene is TRBV20-1, the J gene TRBJ2-7; TRBD2 agrees at 11 bases. Germline V gene data show CDR1 as DFQATT and CDR2 as SNEGSKA (reference sequence). The CDR3 length is 14 residues. V dropped 6 bases and J dropped 4; count of bases not matched to a gene: 8. CDR3 bases read: TGCAGTGCGGCGCCGGGACTAGCGGATTACGAG. Translated, it gives CSAAPGLADYE. The CDR3, in full, reads CSAAPGLADYEQYF.

This clone was counted many times. The read ends 3 residues early relative to the CDR3; the germline J gene fills the gap. The rearrangement joins TRBV20-1 to TRBJ2-3, with TRBD2 identical over 12 bases. The germline V gene encodes CDR1 DFQATT and CDR2 SNEGSKA (reference sequence). J was trimmed by 1 base and V by 4 bases; bases with no gene match: 15. The CDR3 runs 19 residues. CDR3 amino acids: CSAKGLAGRGPLGTDTQYF. The CDR3 DNA, read in part, is TGCAGTGCTAAAGGACTAGCGGGAAGGGGGCCCCTTGGCACAGATACG.

In regard to this clone: The CDR3 is cut off 3 residues early in the read; its end comes from the germline J gene. The chain uses TRBV19 and TRBJ2-3, with D perhaps matching TRBD1 (5 bases). The CDR3 loop spans 13 amino acids. V was clipped by 4 bases and J by 5 bases, with 10 bases between them. Looked up from germline, CDR1 is LNHDA and CDR2 is SQIVND (reference sequence). CDR3 residues: CASSTQQVDTQYF. Incomplete CDR3 DNA: TGTGCCAGTAGTACCCAACAGGTAGATACG. Full variable domain (outside the CDR3, taken from reference TRBV19 and TRBJ2-3): DGGITQSPKYLFRKEGQNVTLSCEQNLNHDAMYWYRQDPGQGLRLIYYSQIVNDFQKGDIAEGYSVSREKKESFPLTVTSAQKNPTAFYLCASSTQQVDTQYFGPGTRLTVL.

This clone was picked up many times. The read halts 3 residues ahead of the CDR3 end, with the missing end drawn from the germline J gene. This sequence joins TRBV4-1 and TRBJ2-1; 9 bases fit TRBD1. Trimming cost V 6 bases and J 8 bases; bases outside gene matches: 14. Germline CDR1 reads MGHRA; CDR2 reads YSYEKL. This CDR3 spans 16 amino acids. The CDR3 DNA, read in part, is TGCGCCAGCAGTCCAAGCGGGACAGGGTCTTCCGATGAG. This sequence encodes CASSPSGTGSSDE. The whole CDR3 protein reads CASSPSGTGSSDEQFF.

This clone has at least ten counts. An end of the junction differs from the germline gene, which may be a read error. The read ends 3 residues early relative to the CDR3; the germline J gene fills the gap. V gene TRBV29-1 combines with J gene TRBJ2-3; the match to TRBD1 covers 7 bases. The CDR3 is made up of 12 amino acids. Germline-derived CDR1 and CDR2 are SQVTM and ANQGSEA. This chain's CDR3 is CSVEGQADTQYF. The CDR3 bases that were read are TGCAGCGTGGAAGGACAGGCAGATACG.

This clone was counted ten times or more. The read falls 3 residues short of the CDR3 end, and the missing part is taken from the germline J gene. The chain links TRBV29-1 to TRBJ1-2, with TRBD1 matching over 8 bases. This CDR3 region has 14 residues. The germline CDR1 and CDR2 sequences are SQVTM and ANQGSEA. V shed 4 bases and J 6 bases; nucleotides not matched to a gene: 10. CDR3 region: CSVAFQGARDGYTF. CDR3 DNA, as far as it was read: TGCAGCGTTGCCTTCCAGGGGGCCCGAGATGGC.

This clone was counted ten times or more. The CDR3 loop is CASSLRGRFDKNIQYF. CDR3 DNA, as far as it was read: TGTGCCAGCAGCCTCAGGGGAAGGTTCGACAAAAACATT. The chain recombines TRBV12-3 or TRBV12-4 with TRBJ2-4; a weak D match, TRBD1 (6 bases). The missing CDR3 end, 3 residues past where the read stops, is filled in from the germline J gene. This CDR3 is 16 amino acids long. The germline V and J ends were trimmed by 6 bases and 3 bases, with 18 bases remaining between them.

This clone was found many times. From the germline J gene comes the end of the CDR3, since the read stops 3 residues before it. The chain combines TRBV20-1 with TRBJ2-4; TRBD1 or TRBD2 may be the D gene (6 bases each). This CDR3 spans 14 amino acids. Per the germline V gene, CDR1 is DFQATT and CDR2 is SNEGSKA (reference sequence). The sequenced part of the CDR3 DNA is TGCAGTGCGAGCAGGGGAGGAAGCAATCAGCCT. Its protein is CSASRGGSNQP. The CDR3, in full, reads CSASRGGSNQPQYF.

Ten or more counts support this clone. The missing CDR3 end, 3 residues past where the read stops, is filled in from the germline J gene. The rearrangement links TRBV20-1 to TRBJ1-2; D ambiguous. This CDR3 has 15 residues. The germline gives CDR1 DFQATT, CDR2 SNEGSKA (reference sequence). The ends were cut back, 5 bases at V and 4 bases at J, with 20 bases in the middle. The CDR3 spells CSAPRIGEGGYGYTF. The DNA read from the CDR3 is TGCAGTGCTCCCCGCATCGGGGAAGGAGGCTATGGC.

There are many counts of this clone. The read terminates 3 residues before the CDR3 end, so the remaining end is supplied by the germline J gene. The V and J genes are TRBV7-6 and TRBJ2-3, with D possibly TRBD1 on 6 matching bases. The CDR3 is 15 residues long. Trimming shortened V by 5 bases and J by 6 bases, and 18 bases separated the two germline ends. Germline values: CDR1 SGHVS, CDR2 FNYEAQ. The sequenced part of the CDR3 DNA is TGTGCCAGCAGCCACCTGGGGGCGGGTATTGATACG. This translates into CASSHLGAGIDT. The full CDR3 is CASSHLGAGIDTQYF.

The sample holds many counts of this clone. The missing CDR3 end, 3 residues past where the read stops, is filled in from the germline J gene. The chain recombines TRBV29-1 with TRBJ2-7, with D unresolved. Trimming cost V 7 bases and J 6 bases, with 22 bases left between them. CDR1 is SQVTM, CDR2 ANQGSEA, per germline. The CDR3 consists of 14 residues. CDR3 loop: CSATLTSTSAEQYF. Partial CDR3 DNA: TGCAGCGCCACCTTGACATCCACCTCTGCCGAG.

This clone was seen ten or more times. The read ends 3 residues early relative to the CDR3; the germline J gene fills the gap. The rearrangement links TRBV6-2 or TRBV6-3 to TRBJ2-5; tentatively, D is TRBD2 (5 bases). The germline V and J ends were trimmed by 6 bases and 2 bases, with 16 bases remaining between them. Germline V gene data show CDR1 as MNHEY and CDR2 as SVGEGT. The CDR3 has 15 residues. This CDR3 is CASRTGSGWQETQYF. Partial CDR3 DNA: TGTGCCAGCAGAACGGGTTCGGGGTGGCAAGAGACC.

Many counts were recorded for this clone. The read terminates 3 residues ahead of where the CDR3 ends, so the germline J gene completes it. The chain couples TRBV10-3 to TRBJ2-5; 7 bases fit TRBD2. The CDR3 is 15 amino acids. V was pared by 4 bases and J by 0 bases, with 5 bases of the junction left unmatched. Germline loops: CDR1 ENHRY, CDR2 SYGVKD. The CDR3 spells CAISGGSGHQETQYF. The sequenced CDR3 bases are TGTGCCATCAGTGGTGGTAGCGGGCACCAAGAGACC.

This clone has at least ten counts. The CDR3 end lies 3 residues beyond the end of the read and is filled in from the germline J gene. The rearrangement joins TRBV18 to TRBJ2-3, with 10 bases that match TRBD1. This CDR3 has 13 amino acids. Germline-derived CDR1 and CDR2 are KGHSH and LQKENI. V was clipped by 10 bases and J by 1 base; unmatched bases: 2. CDR3 loop: CATGTGGTDTQYF. The part of the CDR3 DNA that was read is TGTGCCACCGGGACAGGGGGCACAGATACG.

This clone was recorded many times. The sequenced fragment ends 3 residues before the CDR3 boundary, so the rest is inferred from the germline J gene. The V call is TRBV5-5, the J call TRBJ2-7, with 8 bases fitting TRBD1. V shed 4 bases and J 5 bases; nucleotides not matched to a gene: 8. Germline CDR1 is SGHKS and CDR2 is YYEKEE (reference sequence). The CDR3 is made up of 14 amino acids. The CDR3 loop is CASSLRGPSHEQYF. The DNA read from the CDR3 is TGTGCCAGCAGCCTCAGGGGGCCGTCTCACGAG.